This TCR beta chain was sequenced in a study of OX40 agonist ivuxolimab in advanced cancers. Turning to the study itself: Hepatocellular carcinoma, melanoma, renal cell or head and neck cancer affected the dose-escalation patients.

The CDR3 loop spans 13 amino acids. Germline assignment: CDR1 KGHSH and CDR2 LQKENI. The trim removed 6 bases at V and 2 bases at J, leaving 1 base unmatched. Libraries were prepared by immunoSEQ multiplex PCR; TCRdb keeps only in-frame clonotypes and omits some of them. The sample has 70,000 or so clones; about nine tenths are singletons. The chain carries TRBV18 and TRBJ1-5; 7 bases agree with TRBD1. The starting material was CD4+ or CD8+ T cells sorted from blood, obtained in a trial of the OX40 agonist ivuxolimab. This clonotype was obtained from an adult with an advanced solid tumor such as melanoma, head and neck, liver or kidney cancer. DNA of the CDR3: TGTGCCAGCTCCACAGGGGGCAATCAGCCCCAGCATTTT. It is translated as CASSTGGNQPQHF.